This T cell receptor beta chain is drawn from a study of blood T cell repertoires in COVID-19. Only in-frame clones appear in the TCRdb table, and some are missing; sequencing was by immunoSEQ multiplex PCR. The data show under 150,000 clones, 70% to 90% seen once. This CDR3 has 17 residues. Trimming took 3 bases from V and 6 from J, leaving 23 bases between them. The germline V gene has CDR1 LNHDA and CDR2 SQIVND (reference sequence). This TCR came from a woman between 70 and 85 years old who had recovered from COVID-19. Sequencing was carried out using peripheral blood. The chain uses TRBV19 and TRBJ1-2; D ambiguous. CDR3 region: CASSIYPSGWTVNGYTF. In DNA form, the CDR3 reads TGTGCCAGTAGTATTTATCCTTCGGGATGGACCGTAAATGGCTACACCTTC.